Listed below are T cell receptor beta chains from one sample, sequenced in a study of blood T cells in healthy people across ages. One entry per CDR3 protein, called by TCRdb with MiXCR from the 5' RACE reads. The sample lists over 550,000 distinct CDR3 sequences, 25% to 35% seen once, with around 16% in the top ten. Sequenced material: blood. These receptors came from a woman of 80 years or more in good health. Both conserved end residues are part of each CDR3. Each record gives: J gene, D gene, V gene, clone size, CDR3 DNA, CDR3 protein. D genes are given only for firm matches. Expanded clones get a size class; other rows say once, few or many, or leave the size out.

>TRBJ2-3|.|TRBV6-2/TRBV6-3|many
TGTGCCAGCAGTGCCGCTGGGCGGAACACAGATACGCAGTATTTT
CASSAAGRNTDTQYF
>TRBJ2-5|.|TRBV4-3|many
TGCGCCAGCAGCCAAGGCCCAGGGGCCTTAGAGACCCAGTACTTC
CASSQGPGALETQYF
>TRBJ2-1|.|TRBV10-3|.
TGTGCCATCAGTGTGGGACAAAACAATGAGCAGTTCTTC
CAISVGQNNEQFF
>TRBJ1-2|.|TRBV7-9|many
TGTGCCAGCAGCCCCGGGGCGCCTCGGAGAAACTATGGCTACACCTTC
CASSPGAPRRNYGYTF
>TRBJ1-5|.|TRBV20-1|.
TGCAGTGCTCCAACAGGGTTGGGTCAGCCCCAGCATTTT
CSAPTGLGQPQHF
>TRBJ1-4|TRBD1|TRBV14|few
TGTGCCAGCGGACAGGACCTTAATGAAAAACTGTTTTTT
CASGQDLNEKLFF
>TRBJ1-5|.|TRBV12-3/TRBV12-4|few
TGTGCCAGCACCTTAGAGAGGGGTGGGGGCAATCAGCCCCAGCATTTT
CASTLERGGGNQPQHF
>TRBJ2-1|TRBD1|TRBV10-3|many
TGTGCCATCAGTGAGTTAGATCGGGACAGGGGAAATGAGCAGTTCTTC
CAISELDRDRGNEQFF
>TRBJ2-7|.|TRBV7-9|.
TGTGCCGGCAGCTCCTCCCAGCTCTCCCACGAGCAGTACTTC
CAGSSSQLSHEQYF
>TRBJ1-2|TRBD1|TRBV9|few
TGTGCCAGCAGCGTAGCAGGGGGCACTGATGGCTACACCTTC
CASSVAGGTDGYTF
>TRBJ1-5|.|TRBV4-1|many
TGCGCCAGCAGCCAAGATGGGGGGGCTGGAAAGCCCCAGCATTTT
CASSQDGGAGKPQHF
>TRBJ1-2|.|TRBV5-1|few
TGCGCCAGCAGCTTGGAACGGCAAGGTGATGGCTACACCTTC
CASSLERQGDGYTF
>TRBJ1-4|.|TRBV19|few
TGTGCCAGTAGTTCCCCCCGGACAGAAGGTAGTGAAAAACTGTTTTTT
CASSSPRTEGSEKLFF
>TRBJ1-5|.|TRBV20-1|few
TGCAGTGCGAAACCCCAGGGGCCTCTTAGCAATCAGCCCCAGCATTTT
CSAKPQGPLSNQPQHF
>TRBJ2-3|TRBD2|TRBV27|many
TGTGCCAGCAGTTTGACTAGCGGGGAGCAGTATTTT
CASSLTSGEQYF
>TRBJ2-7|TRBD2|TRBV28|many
TGTGCCAGCAGAAGCGGGGGGGCCTACGAGCAGTACTTC
CASRSGGAYEQYF
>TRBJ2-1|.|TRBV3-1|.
TGTGCCAGCAGCTCCCCAGGAGGACCTTACAATGAGCAGTTCTTC
CASSSPGGPYNEQFF
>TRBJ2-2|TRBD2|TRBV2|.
TGTGCCAGCAGGCGACTAGCGGGCCGGACCGGGGAGCTGTTTTTT
CASRRLAGRTGELFF
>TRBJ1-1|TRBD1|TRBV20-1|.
TGCAGTGCTAAGGGGGGACAGGGGGCCACTGAAGCTTTCTTT
CSAKGGQGATEAFF
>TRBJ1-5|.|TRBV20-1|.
TGCAGTGCCAACGATAAGGGTGCGAATCAGCCCCAGCATTTT
CSANDKGANQPQHF
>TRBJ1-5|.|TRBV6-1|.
TGTGCCAGCAGTGAAGCAGGGAACCGGCCCCAGCATTTT
CASSEAGNRPQHF
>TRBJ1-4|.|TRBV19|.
TGTGCCACCGCAGGGTTAGCTAATGAAAAACTGTTTTTT
CATAGLANEKLFF
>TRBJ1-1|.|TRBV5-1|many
TGCGCCAGCAGCTTGGGATCGCTAGGAAGGACGAACACTGAAGCTTTCTTT
CASSLGSLGRTNTEAFF
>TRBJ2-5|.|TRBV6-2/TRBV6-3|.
TGTGCCAGCAGTTACTCGAGTATAGGGCACCAAGAGACCCAGTACTTC
CASSYSSIGHQETQYF
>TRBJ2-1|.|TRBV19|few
TGTGCCAGTAGTATAAATCTGGACGGGTACAATGAGCAGTTCTTC
CASSINLDGYNEQFF
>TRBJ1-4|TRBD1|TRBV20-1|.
TGCAGTGCTAGGGACAGGGGGAAAACTAATGAAAGACTGTTTTTT
CSARDRGKTNERLFF
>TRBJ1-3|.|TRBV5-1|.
TGCGCCAGCAGCTTGATGGGGTTATATCAGGACACCATATATTTT
CASSLMGLYQDTIYF
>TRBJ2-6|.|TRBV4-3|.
TGCGCCAGCAGCTTATCCGGGACCAACGTCCTGACTTTC
CASSLSGTNVLTF
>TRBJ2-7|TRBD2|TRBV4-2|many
TGTGCCAGCAGCCAAGATACCCCCCCAACCGGGACTAGCGGGAGCTTATCCTACGAGCAGTACTTC
CASSQDTPPTGTSGSLSYEQYF
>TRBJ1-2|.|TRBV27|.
TGTGCCAGCAGTTTTCGGGAGGATAACTATGGCTACACCTTC
CASSFREDNYGYTF
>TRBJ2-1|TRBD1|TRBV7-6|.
TGTGCCGGCAGCTCCGGGACAGCCTCCTACAATGAGCAGTTCTTC
CAGSSGTASYNEQFF
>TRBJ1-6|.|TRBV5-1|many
TGCGCCAGCAAGGTGGAGGCCGATTCACCCCTCCACTTT
CASKVEADSPLHF